Each of the 32 T cell receptor beta chains below was sequenced from the same sample in a study of T-cell memory formation after mild COVID-19. Via MiXCR, TCRdb re-called the 5' RACE reads, giving one row per CDR3 protein. The data show 300,000 to 400,000 distinct CDR3 sequences, about an eighth seen once. Sample: PBMCs or a T cell subset sorted from them (not recorded which). The origin of the receptors is a man in his late teens or twenties who had mild COVID-19 (a few samples of this study predate the infection). Cell type and time point are not known.

The genes are TRBV6-5 and TRBJ2-1; 7 positions agree with TRBD1. The length of the CDR3 is 12 residues. In germline, CDR1 is MNHEY, CDR2 SVGAGI. Trimming at V came to 6 bases and at J to 12 bases, leaving 8 bases not matched to a gene. In DNA form, the CDR3 reads TGTGCCAGCAGAACCCGACAGGGTCGGCAGTTCTTC. This codes for CASRTRQGRQFF.

The chain couples TRBV5-1 to TRBJ2-1; a possible D gene is TRBD2 (7 bases). The CDR3 covers 15 residues. Germline CDR1 is SGHRS and CDR2 is YFSETQ. V was shortened by 2 bases and J by 7 bases, with 16 bases between the two germline ends. In DNA form, the CDR3 reads TGCGCCAGCAGCTTATTCGCGGGGGCTCGGAATGAGCAGTTCTTC. Protein: CASSLFAGARNEQFF.

There are a few counts of this clonotype. The rearrangement joins TRBV7-2 to TRBJ1-3, with D possibly TRBD1 on 6 matching bases. The CDR3 is made up of 15 amino acids. The germline V gene encodes CDR1 SGHTA and CDR2 FQGNSA. V lost 2 bases and J lost 4, with 12 bases in between. In DNA form, the CDR3 reads TGTGCCAGCAGCTTATATGTACAGGGCGGAAACACCATATATTTT. It codes for CASSLYVQGGNTIYF.

V and J are TRBV12-3 or TRBV12-4 and TRBJ1-3, with D perhaps TRBD1 (5 bases). V lost 3 bases and J 7 bases, leaving 10 bases between the germline ends. There are 13 residues in the CDR3. The CDR3 here is CASSFGWGNTIYF. Here the CDR3 DNA reads TGTGCCAGCAGTTTCGGTTGGGGGAACACCATATATTTT.

This chain links TRBV4-3 with TRBJ2-5; D possibly corresponds to TRBD1 (6 bases). The CDR3 is made up of 13 amino acids. Germline-derived CDR1 and CDR2 are LGHNA and YSLEER. Deletions cut 0 bases from V and 9 bases from J, with 11 bases between. CDR3 coding DNA: TGCGCCAGCAGCCAAGAACAGGGTGGGGCCCAGTACTTC. The encoded protein is CASSQEQGGAQYF.

V usage is TRBV5-6 and J usage is TRBJ2-1, with 10 bases that match TRBD2. Germline V gene lookup returns CDR1 SGHDT and CDR2 YYEEEE. CDR3 length: 15 amino acids. Trimming removed 4 bases from V and 7 bases from J; junction bases left unmatched: 8. The CDR3 sequence is CASSNSGGARNEQFF. The CDR3 nucleotides read TGTGCCAGCAGCAACAGCGGGGGGGCTAGGAATGAGCAGTTCTTC.

In this sample, this clonotype turned up a few times. The chain employs TRBV28 and TRBJ1-3; TRBD1 is a possible D gene (5 bases). Trimming shortened V by 5 bases and J by 0 bases, and 14 bases separated the two germline ends. The CDR3 spans 16 residues. Germline V gives CDR1 MDHEN, CDR2 SYDVKM. The CDR3: CASSMGRGLSGNTIYF. Written as DNA, the CDR3 is TGTGCCAGCAGTATGGGACGCGGGCTCTCTGGAAACACCATATATTTT. The complete variable domain, with remaining parts taken from reference TRBV28 and TRBJ1-3, reads DVKVTQSSRYLVKRTGEKVFLECVQDMDHENMFWYRQDPGLGLRLIYFSYDVKMKEKGDIPEGYSVSREKKERFSLILESASTNQTSMYLCASSMGRGLSGNTIYFGEGSWLTVV.

Only a few counts were recorded for this clonotype. J is TRBJ2-7 and V is TRBV4-1, with a weak D call TRBD1 (6 bases). V was cut by 3 bases and J by 0 bases, with 15 bases left in between. This CDR3 comprises 16 residues. CDR1 and CDR2 from the germline V gene are MGHRA and YSYEKL. The CDR3 coding sequence is TGCGCCAGCAGCCATTTCCTCAGGACAGCCTCCTACGAGCAGTACTTC. This sequence encodes CASSHFLRTASYEQYF.

The rearrangement links TRBV6-2 or TRBV6-3 to TRBJ1-1, with D maybe TRBD1 (6 bases). Germline V gene data show CDR1 as MNHEY and CDR2 as SVGEGT. Trimming pared 5 bases from V and 0 bases from J, leaving 16 bases between. CDR3 length: 16 residues. For the CDR3, the DNA is TGTGCCAGCAGTGACGCCGGGACACCTCTGAACACTGAAGCTTTCTTT. This encodes CASSDAGTPLNTEAFF.

V gene TRBV9 combines with J gene TRBJ2-7, with 11 bases matching TRBD1. Germline lookup yields CDR1 SGDLS and CDR2 YYNGEE. CDR3 length equals 15 residues. Losses at the gene ends were 4 bases for V and 2 bases for J; bases not matched to a gene: 5. This CDR3 is CASSSGTGGAYEQYF. CDR3 in DNA: TGTGCCAGCAGCTCGGGGACAGGGGGGGCCTACGAGCAGTACTTC.

This clonotype was counted ten times or more. V and J are TRBV12-3 or TRBV12-4 and TRBJ1-2; no reliable D call. The CDR3 is 14 residues long. V lost 4 bases to trimming and J lost 4 bases, with 13 bases between them. Written as DNA, the CDR3 is TGTGCCAGCAGTTCCCGAGGAGGCCCCTATGGCTACACCTTC. It translates to CASSSRGGPYGYTF.

The chain carries TRBV7-7 and TRBJ2-7; possibly TRBD1 for D (5 bases). V lost 1 base and J lost 7, with 11 bases in between. CDR1 is SSHAT, CDR2 FNYEAQ, per germline (reference sequence). The CDR3 consists of 13 residues. CDR3 coding DNA: TGTGCCAGCAGCTTAGACAGGAGCTGGGAGCAGTACTTC. As protein: CASSLDRSWEQYF.

There are a few counts of this clonotype. The chain carries TRBV9 and TRBJ2-3, with unresolved D. The CDR3 totals 16 residues. Between the trimmed V and J ends, which lost 3 bases and 2 bases, there was a span of 16 bases. Germline V gene data show CDR1 as SGDLS and CDR2 as YYNGEE. This chain's CDR3 is CASSATDLAVTDTQYF. CDR3 nucleotides: TGTGCCAGCAGCGCCACAGACTTGGCCGTCACAGATACGCAGTATTTT.

There are a few counts of this clonotype. CDR3 coding DNA: TGTGCCAGCAGCTTACTGTTTGTTAGGCAGAACACTGAAGCTTTCTTT. This encodes CASSLLFVRQNTEAFF. The V and J genes are TRBV7-2 and TRBJ1-1; D not certain. The CDR3 consists of 16 residues. V was cut by 2 bases and J by 1 base, with 14 bases left in between. The germline V gene has CDR1 SGHTA and CDR2 FQGNSA.

This clonotype appeared a few times. This chain joins TRBV12-3 or TRBV12-4 and TRBJ2-7, with a tentative D call TRBD1 (6 bases). Trimming cost V 8 bases and J 4 bases, with 15 bases left between them. This CDR3 contains 13 residues. The CDR3 region is CASGVGAVYEQYF. The CDR3 nucleotides read TGTGCCAGCGGTGTGGGGGCAGTGTACGAGCAGTACTTC.

This chain connects TRBV6-6 to TRBJ2-2; D remains unclear. In germline, CDR1 is MNHNY, CDR2 SVGAGI (reference sequence). The CDR3 contains 14 residues. Trimming took 4 bases from V and 5 from J, leaving 11 bases between them. CDR3 DNA: TGTGCCAGCAGTTCCCGGATGACTACCGGGGAGCTGTTTTTT. Protein product: CASSSRMTTGELFF.

The chain has TRBV5-4 and TRBJ1-1; tentatively, D is TRBD1 (6 bases). The germline V and J ends were trimmed by 5 bases and 0 bases, with 8 bases remaining between them. Germline V lookup: CDR1 SGHNT, CDR2 YYREEE (reference sequence). The CDR3 covers 13 residues. The CDR3 coding sequence is TGTGCCAGCAGGGGACACCTGAACACTGAAGCTTTCTTT. Translation: CASRGHLNTEAFF.

CDR3 residues: CASSSDTGIYNEQFF. In DNA form, the CDR3 reads TGTGCCAGCAGTTCGGACACAGGAATCTACAATGAGCAGTTCTTC. The V gene is TRBV27, the J gene TRBJ2-1, with D possibly TRBD1 on 5 matching bases. The germline V gene has CDR1 MNHEY and CDR2 SMNVEV (reference sequence). The CDR3 has 15 amino acids. Trimming took off 4 bases at V and 3 bases at J, with 13 bases between the two ends.

The chain uses TRBV7-9 and TRBJ1-4; D gene unclear. V dropped 2 bases and J dropped 6 bases, with 4 bases sitting between them. The CDR3 consists of 12 residues. Looked up from germline, CDR1 is SEHNR and CDR2 is FQNEAQ (reference sequence). Here the CDR3 reads CASSLWHEKLFF. CDR3 nucleotides: TGTGCCAGCAGCTTATGGCATGAAAAACTGTTTTTT.

V and J are TRBV4-1 and TRBJ2-3; maybe TRBD1 (6 bases). The CDR3 sequence is 16 residues long. V lost 3 bases and J lost 1, with 14 bases in between. CDR1 MGHRA and CDR2 YSYEKL come from the germline V gene. CDR3 protein: CASSHPLPGGTDTQYF. The DNA for the CDR3 is TGCGCCAGCAGCCACCCTCTGCCAGGGGGCACAGATACGCAGTATTTT.

V usage is TRBV4-2 and J usage is TRBJ2-1; 7 nucleotides match TRBD2. Per the germline V gene, CDR1 is LGHNA and CDR2 is YNFKEQ. This CDR3 is built from 13 residues. V lost 4 bases, J lost 10 bases, and 7 bases stayed unmatched. The CDR3 DNA follows: TGTGCCAGCAGCCCGTGGGACTATCAGGAGCAGTTCTTC. Encoded protein: CASSPWDYQEQFF.

The J gene is TRBJ2-1, the V gene TRBV20-1; D is uncertain. The germline CDR1 and CDR2 sequences are DFQATT and SNEGSKA (reference sequence). This CDR3 contains 14 residues. The germline V and J ends were trimmed by 6 bases and 0 bases, with 12 bases remaining between them. The CDR3 nucleotides are TGCAGTGCGCCCGGCATCAGCTCCTACAATGAGCAGTTCTTC. It translates to CSAPGISSYNEQFF.

This clonotype was found many times. CDR3 DNA sequence: TGTGCCAGCAGCTTAGCGAATGCAGGGGTCCAGGGCTACACCTTC. This translates into CASSLANAGVQGYTF. The chain has TRBV7-9 and TRBJ1-2; TRBD1 might be the D (6 bases). Trimming removed 0 bases from V and 8 bases from J, with 16 bases in between. This CDR3 is built from 15 residues. Germline V CDR1 and CDR2: SEHNR, FQNEAQ (reference sequence).

The chain is built from TRBV5-4 and TRBJ2-5; maybe TRBD2 (6 bases). CDR1 is SGHNT and CDR2 is YYREEE in the germline V gene (reference sequence). V was clipped by 5 bases and J by 5 bases, with 16 bases between them. This CDR3 comprises 14 residues. The CDR3 reads CASSLVGGSETQYF. The CDR3 region has the DNA TGTGCCAGCAGTCTAGTGGGGGGTTCGGAGACCCAGTACTTC.

This clonotype turned up a few times. The chain is built from TRBV9 and TRBJ1-2, with 9 bases that match TRBD1. The germline CDR1 and CDR2 sequences are SGDLS and YYNGEE. CDR3 length: 15 amino acids. With V trimmed by 0 bases and J by 7 bases, 7 bases remained unmatched. Here the CDR3 reads CASSVGTGDVVGYTF. CDR3 nucleotide sequence: TGTGCCAGCAGCGTAGGGACAGGGGACGTAGTTGGCTACACCTTC. The whole variable domain, filled in from reference TRBV9 and TRBJ1-2, reads DSGVTQTPKHLITATGQRVTLRCSPRSGDLSVYWYQQSLDQGLQFLIQYYNGEERAKGNILERFSAQQFPDLHSELNLSSLELGDSALYFCASSVGTGDVVGYTFGSGTRLTVV.

V gene TRBV6-5 combines with J gene TRBJ2-2; unclear D gene. V lost 9 bases to trimming and J lost 0 bases, with 14 bases between them. The CDR3 runs to 15 residues. Germline V CDR1 and CDR2: MNHEY, SVGAGI. In nucleotides, the CDR3 is TGTGCCAGTGGGCAATGGGCACCGAACACCGGGGAGCTGTTTTTT. It translates to CASGQWAPNTGELFF.

The V call is TRBV11-2, the J call TRBJ2-7; 7 positions agree with TRBD1. CDR1 and CDR2 from the germline V gene are SGHAT and FQNNGV. V lost 10 bases, J lost 7 bases, and 16 bases stayed unmatched. The CDR3 runs to 14 residues. As DNA, the CDR3 is TGTGCCATCCCGACTCGGACAGGTGGGGCGGAGCAGTACTTC. Amino acid sequence: CAIPTRTGGAEQYF.

V and J are TRBV5-1 and TRBJ1-2, with D possibly being TRBD1 (5 bases). The ends were cut back, 0 bases at V and 4 bases at J, with 13 bases in the middle. CDR1 and CDR2 from the germline V gene are SGHRS and YFSETQ. The CDR3 spans 15 residues. Here the CDR3 DNA reads TGCGCCAGCAGCTTGGGGCAGGGTGGTCGCTATGGCTACACCTTC. It codes for CASSLGQGGRYGYTF.

The sample holds a few counts of this clonotype. The rearrangement links TRBV7-9 to TRBJ1-1; D ambiguous. The CDR3 consists of 16 residues. Trimming took off 2 bases at V and 1 base at J, with 14 bases between the two ends. From germline, CDR1 is SEHNR and CDR2 FQNEAQ (reference sequence). The CDR3 here is CASSLSPANWNTEAFF. CDR3 in DNA: TGTGCCAGCAGCTTATCACCCGCGAACTGGAACACTGAAGCTTTCTTT.

V usage is TRBV14 and J usage is TRBJ2-3; 8 bases are shared with TRBD1. J lost 2 bases, V lost 2 bases, and 6 bases had no gene match. The CDR3 extends over 16 amino acids. The germline V gene has CDR1 SGHDN and CDR2 FVKESK. The CDR3 DNA is TGTGCCAGCAGCCAAAGGCAGGGGGCTTCCACAGATACGCAGTATTTT. Its translation is CASSQRQGASTDTQYF.

This clonotype was seen a few times. The rearrangement uses TRBV7-9 and TRBJ2-2, with TRBD1 as a possible D gene (5 bases). Trimming left V 5 bases short and J 5 bases short, with 15 bases between. The V gene's germline CDR1 is SEHNR and CDR2 FQNEAQ (reference sequence). This CDR3 is built from 15 residues. CDR3 sequence reads: CASSTSPTATGELFF. CDR3 DNA: TGTGCCAGCAGCACAAGCCCGACAGCAACCGGGGAGCTGTTTTTT.

This clonotype was picked up a small number of times. The rearrangement uses TRBV7-8 and TRBJ2-1; 8 bases match TRBD1. The V gene's germline CDR1 is SGHVS and CDR2 FQNEAQ. The CDR3 contains 15 residues. The V and J ends lost 5 bases and 7 bases, in that order; junction bases with no gene match: 10. CDR3 residues: CASSVVGDRGNEQFF. The CDR3, as DNA: TGTGCCAGCAGCGTAGTTGGAGACAGGGGAAATGAGCAGTTCTTC.